This T cell receptor beta chain is drawn from a study of beta chain features in type 1 diabetes (dated by TCRdb to 2017 to 2018). As for the study more broadly: Mean age, gender distribution, total cell number and subset yield did not differ between patients and healthy donors. Across all samples, 107,917,701 sorted cells were examined, and cell number per subset correlated strongly with RNA yield. The study compared the TCRB repertoires of sorted circulating CD4+ T cell subsets in recently diagnosed type 1 diabetes patients with those in matched healthy donors. Regulatory and stem cell-like memory subsets were obtained from only 8 patients and roughly 8 healthy donors, while naive and central memory subsets were obtained from all 30 or so donors.

This clone was seen more than once but under ten times. No antigen is known for it. Base qualities were left out, and no much larger clone turns up one base away. The entire amount of isolated RNA was reverse transcribed using the High Capacity cDNA Reverse Transcription Kit, so the sequenced TCRB transcripts were expressed ones. Deep immunoSEQ sequencing was applied to naive, central memory and regulatory T cell samples, giving an average of around 4 million total reads per sample. Sorted cells were lysed in RLT buffer and RNA was extracted with DNase-treated RNeasy Micro or Mini kits, depending on cell number. Each cell subset was processed on its own to prevent cross-contamination, while patient and healthy donor samples were processed together. TCRB sequences were amplified from cDNA with the immunoSEQ multiplex PCR, producing 87-bp fragments spanning the CDR3 region. Sequencing of the amplicons was performed on the Illumina HiSeq platform. Per the original workflow: PCR bias was computationally corrected using synthetic template baselines, reads within Hamming distance 2 were collapsed, and singletons that could not be merged were discarded. Reads were aligned against IMGT so that V, D and J genes, CDR3 length and insertions or deletions at six rearrangement sites could be assigned. Within each subset, clonotype counts were normalized to the number of sorted cells before true diversity and Gini coefficients were calculated with the tcR R package. Repertoire sharing was quantified using the overlap coefficient calculated on TCRB nucleotide sequences. Drawn from immuneACCESS, this table holds only the in-frame rearrangements with V and J called that TCRdb kept. Clones are partly lost; checked studies trace under half to an unresolved V gene and leave the rest unexplained. D and trimming come from the DNA, and the V and J calls and clone size come from that table. The sample has fewer than 400,000 clones on record, less than 9.5% of them singletons. 0.44% of the sample goes to the ten largest clones.

Each donor gave one peripheral blood draw, roughly 110 mL on average, collected into heparinised tubes. A BD FACSAria II and a panel including CD45RO, CCR7, CD25, CD127, CD95 and CD27 were used to sort naive, central memory, regulatory and stem cell-like memory CD4+ T cells. Every sorted population had a purity above 95%. PBMCs were isolated immediately by Lymphoprep density gradient centrifugation and stained directly without culture. Samples were stained and sorted in pairs, with one healthy donor and one patient per experiment, so that batch effects were minimized. A distance of 12 bases separates the germline ends of V and J, which lose 4 bases and 0 bases respectively. CDR1 and CDR2 were assigned from the germline V gene as MDHEN and SYDVKM. Inclusive of the bounding cysteine and phenylalanine, the CDR3 is 15 residues long. This entry keeps only the CDR3 DNA: 45 bases, framed from base 1. What the work shows at the level of the full study, not this receptor alone: In all four CD4+ subsets, TCRB CDR3 length was moderately but significantly shorter in type 1 diabetes patients. Naive, central memory and regulatory TCRB repertoires appeared to be more similar among patients than among healthy donors. PCR might favor shorter templates, but patient and control samples were amplified and corrected together, so any skew would affect both groups equally. Because cDNA was sequenced instead of genomic DNA, highly expressing activated cells could be over-represented, though the groups showed no difference in activation or CD3 levels. Fewer insertions and more nucleotide deletions at VDJ recombination sites were observed in patients with type 1 diabetes, implying thymic rearrangement abnormalities. Because the HLA sub-analyses included only small numbers of individuals, any influence of HLA type on TCRB rearrangement was left unresolved.

The origin of this receptor is a woman aged 18-29 years in good health. The specimen sequenced was central memory CD4+ T cells from blood. The chain is assembled from TRBV28 and TRBJ1-1; the D gene lacks a confident call. CDR3 reads: CASSSATSLNTEAFF. Here is the DNA: TGTGCCAGCAGTTCAGCGACAAGCCTGAACACTGAAGCTTTCTTT.